A selection of T cell receptor beta chains follows, all from one sample in a study of Graves' ophthalmopathy and Graves' hyperthyroidism. Using its own MiXCR run on the multiplex PCR reads, TCRdb lists one record per CDR3 protein. The sample comprises hundreds of thousands of distinct CDR3 sequences, 35% to 45% of which are singletons, and 3% to 4% rests with the top ten. The sequenced material came from peripheral blood. The receptor source for this set is an adult man with Graves' ophthalmopathy. Each CDR3 is given without its conserved first and last residue. The order of the fields is clone size, J gene, V gene, CDR3 protein. Expanded clones are given a class, and other clones once, few, many or no size at all.

many	TRBJ1-1	TRBV2	ASSDGPLNTEAF
NA	TRBJ1-5	TRBV2	ASSEAVYSNQPQH
once	TRBJ1-1	TRBV7-2	ASRPNRGHTAF
NA	TRBJ1-2	TRBV29-1	SVAGTERGYT
many	TRBJ1-6	TRBV12-3/TRBV12-4	ASSPGGGGSPLH
few	TRBJ2-7	TRBV19	AWTSRQGAGEQY
many	TRBJ2-5	TRBV7-9	ASSFEAQY
few	TRBJ2-5	TRBV5-4	ASTPRLRTETQY
NA	TRBJ2-7	TRBV29-1	SVTAGTVSYEQY
NA	TRBJ1-2	TRBV2	ASSDWEAEWHGYT
many	TRBJ2-7	TRBV20-1	SARKGTYEQY
few	TRBJ1-1	TRBV6-6	ASSFLAETEAF